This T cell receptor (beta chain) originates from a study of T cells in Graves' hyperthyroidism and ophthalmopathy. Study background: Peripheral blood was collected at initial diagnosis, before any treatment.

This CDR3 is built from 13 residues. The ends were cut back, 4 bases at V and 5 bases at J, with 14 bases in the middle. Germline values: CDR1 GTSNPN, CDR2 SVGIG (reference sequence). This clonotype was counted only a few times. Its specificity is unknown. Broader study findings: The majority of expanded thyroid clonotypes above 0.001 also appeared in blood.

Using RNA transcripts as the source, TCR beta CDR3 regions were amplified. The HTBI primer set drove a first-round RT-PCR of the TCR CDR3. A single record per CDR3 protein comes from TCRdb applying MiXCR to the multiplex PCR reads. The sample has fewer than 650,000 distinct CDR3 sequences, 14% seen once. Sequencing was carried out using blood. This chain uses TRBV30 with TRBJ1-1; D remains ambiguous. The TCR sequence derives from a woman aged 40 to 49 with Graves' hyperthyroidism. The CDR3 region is CAWTFRVGTEAFF. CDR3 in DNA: TGTGCCTGGACTTTTCGGGTTGGGACTGAAGCTTTCTTT.